This is a list of T cell receptor beta chains from one sample in a study of blood T cell repertoires in COVID-19. Profiling relied on immunoSEQ multiplex PCR, and the TCRdb table lists in-frame clones only, not all of them. The table has roughly 200,000 clones, around nine tenths seen once. Sequencing was done on a sample of peripheral blood. The origin of the receptors is a man aged 50 or older with COVID-19, enrolled during active disease. CDR3s include the opening cysteine and the closing phenylalanine or tryptophan. D genes are given only for firm matches.

J gene	D gene	V gene	CDR3 protein
TRBJ2-7	TRBD1	TRBV19	CASQRQGAYEQYF
TRBJ1-1	NA	TRBV9	CASSVGGGEAFF
TRBJ2-7	TRBD2	TRBV11-2	CASSPGLAGYEQYF
TRBJ1-2	TRBD1	TRBV10-3	CAISGGTGGSGYTF
TRBJ2-7	NA	TRBV10-3	CRPLTYEQYF
TRBJ2-7	TRBD1	TRBV6-6	CASSYSRDRGLGEQYF
TRBJ1-1	NA	TRBV5-1	CASSSLGGMNTEAFF
TRBJ1-3	NA	TRBV21-1	CASTGTGFSGNTIYF
TRBJ2-3	TRBD2	TRBV6-6	CASSSPSGGPTDTQYF
TRBJ1-5	NA	TRBV28	CASSLSTGQPQHF
TRBJ2-3	NA	TRBV10-1	CASYRDPQGDTQYF
TRBJ1-2	TRBD1	TRBV27	CASSLRGTGYGYTF
TRBJ2-7	TRBD1	TRBV9	CASSATGQNSYEQYF
TRBJ2-1	TRBD2	TRBV18	CASSPSGRADGEQFF
TRBJ2-7	NA	TRBV9	CASSVASLGQYEQYF
TRBJ1-5	TRBD1	TRBV30	CAWSVGGQVNQPQHF
TRBJ2-1	NA	TRBV28	CASMPGNYNEQFF
TRBJ2-1	TRBD2	TRBV29-1	CSVSGTSGGSSYNEQFF
TRBJ1-4	TRBD1	TRBV3-1/TRBV3-2	CASRKGQGSFSGRLFF
TRBJ2-7	NA	TRBV19	CASRGGQSYEQYF
TRBJ2-1	TRBD2	TRBV24-1	CATSGAGEFFF
TRBJ2-7	NA	TRBV7-6	CASSDGVGTLSYEQYF
TRBJ2-3	TRBD2	TRBV7-9	CASSFSSGSGPDTQYF
TRBJ1-2	TRBD1	TRBV19	CVSHGDREGNYGYTF
TRBJ2-3	TRBD1	TRBV28	CASSLFQGAGTDTQYF
TRBJ1-3	NA	TRBV4-2	CASSQDYRGSGNTIYF
TRBJ2-5	NA	TRBV3-1/TRBV3-2	CASSQDDGATEPQYF
TRBJ2-3	TRBD2	TRBV24-1	CATSDSLAGDKDTQYF
TRBJ2-7	NA	TRBV6-5	CASSSSTVSYEQYF
TRBJ2-7	TRBD2	TRBV6-6	CASSKGGLAGVNEQYF
TRBJ2-3	TRBD2	TRBV10-3	CAISLEAGGPLGTQYF
TRBJ1-1	TRBD1	TRBV18	CASSQTGTANTEAFF
TRBJ2-7	TRBD2	TRBV5-4	CASSLVVAGMYEQYF
TRBJ2-7	TRBD1	TRBV12-3/TRBV12-4	CASRGQGDEQYF
TRBJ2-5	TRBD1	TRBV2	CASRLDRGETQYF
TRBJ2-5	TRBD2	TRBV7-2	CASSGASGGAGETQYF
TRBJ1-5	TRBD1	TRBV6-5	CASRQGISNQPQHF
TRBJ1-2	NA	TRBV7-9	CASSSGGGYTF
TRBJ1-1	TRBD1	TRBV5-1	CASSGQVAEAFF
TRBJ1-5	NA	TRBV4-3	CASSQDRGQPQHF
TRBJ1-1	NA	TRBV7-8	CASRTRTAANTEAFF
TRBJ1-1	NA	TRBV29-1	CSVARGNTEAFF
TRBJ2-7	TRBD2	TRBV7-9	CASRPSGSAYEQYF
TRBJ2-2	TRBD2	TRBV19	CASSIGLAGFTGELFF
TRBJ1-1	NA	TRBV29-1	CSVGPVMNTEAFF
TRBJ1-4	NA	TRBV6-5	CASSYVPGPNEKLFF
TRBJ1-2	TRBD1	TRBV14	CASSQTRQGGYTF
TRBJ2-7	TRBD1	TRBV12-5	CASGLPQGQGAAEQYF
TRBJ2-3	NA	TRBV3-1/TRBV3-2	CASSPIGTTDTQYF
TRBJ1-3	NA	TRBV9	CASSVSGFSPGNTIYF